What follows are 21 T cell receptor beta chains derived from one specimen sequenced in a study of blood T cell repertoires in COVID-19 (dated by TCRdb to about 2020). Libraries were built with the immunoSEQ multiplex PCR assay. TCRdb took this table from immuneACCESS and kept in-frame rearrangements with V and J called. Such tables lack part of the clones; where checked against another copy, unresolved V genes explain under half of the gap, and the rest is unexplained. A total of under 200,000 clones appear in this sample, 82% of them only once. The ten largest clones represent about 5% of the sample. The specimen sequenced was PBMCs or T cells enriched from blood (not recorded which). The receptors derive from an older woman with acute COVID-19.

A single count supports this clone. The chain is built from TRBV5-1 and TRBJ2-1; no reliable D call. Trimming removed 2 bases at V and 4 bases at J, with 10 bases between. The CDR3 runs to 14 residues. CDR1 SGHRS and CDR2 YFSETQ come from the germline V gene. The CDR3: CASSFAADYNEQFF. The CDR3 region has the DNA TGCGCCAGCAGCTTCGCGGCGGATTACAATGAGCAGTTCTTC.

This clone has just a few counts. This CDR3 reads CAWKPPEAGYTF. The CDR3 bases are TGTGCCTGGAAACCCCCCGAGGCTGGCTACACCTTC. This chain uses TRBV30 with TRBJ1-2; no firm D call. V shed 4 bases and J shed 7 bases, with 13 bases lying between them. Germline V CDR1 and CDR2: GTSNPN, SVGIG (reference sequence). The CDR3 is 12 amino acids. Full variable domain (outside the CDR3, taken from reference TRBV30 and TRBJ1-2): SQTIHQWPATLVQPVGSPLSLECTVEGTSNPNLYWYRQAAGRGLQLLFYSVGIGQISSEVPQNLSASRPQDRQFILSSKKLLLSDSGFYLCAWKPPEAGYTFGSGTRLTVV.

The chain carries TRBV27 and TRBJ2-7; TRBD1 is a possible D gene (6 bases). Trimming shortened V by 6 bases and J by 0 bases, and 9 bases separated the two germline ends. Germline V CDR1 and CDR2: MNHEY, SMNVEV (reference sequence). The length of the CDR3 is 13 residues. The CDR3 coding sequence is TGTGCCAGCAGCCAGGGGAGCTCCTACGAGCAGTACGTC. This translates into CASSQGSSYEQYV.

The chain uses TRBV10-3 and TRBJ1-5, with a weak D call TRBD1 (6 bases). In germline, CDR1 is ENHRY, CDR2 SYGVKD. The CDR3 is 15 residues long. V was clipped by 4 bases and J by 2 bases, with 12 bases between them. The chain's CDR3 is CAISAGGQGNQPQHF. The CDR3 nucleotides read TGTGCCATCAGTGCGGGGGGGCAGGGCAATCAGCCCCAGCATTTT.

The chain combines TRBV28 with TRBJ1-2; TRBD1 might be the D (5 bases). Trimming shortened V by 5 bases and J by 5 bases, and 15 bases separated the two germline ends. From germline, CDR1 is MDHEN and CDR2 SYDVKM. CDR3 size: 14 residues. The CDR3 DNA follows: TGTGCCAGCAGTCTGATGAGACAGCCATATGGCTACACCTTC. This encodes CASSLMRQPYGYTF.

The V gene is TRBV4-3, the J gene TRBJ2-6; TRBD1 might be the D (5 bases). V lost 0 bases, J lost 0 bases, and 9 bases lay in between. This CDR3 region has 17 residues. CDR1 is LGHNA, CDR2 YSLEER, per germline. The CDR3 loop reads CASSQDPQGSGANVLTF. The CDR3 DNA sequence: TGCGCCAGCAGCCAAGATCCGCAGGGCTCTGGGGCCAACGTCCTGACTTTC.

This chain connects TRBV28 to TRBJ1-2; the match to TRBD1 covers 8 bases. There are 13 residues in the CDR3. CDR1 and CDR2 (germline): MDHEN, SYDVKM. Trimming at V came to 5 bases and at J to 5 bases, leaving 4 bases not matched to a gene. CDR3 coding DNA: TGTGCCAGCAGTCCGAGGACAGGGTATGGCTACACCTTC. It is translated as CASSPRTGYGYTF.

The chain recombines TRBV25-1 with TRBJ1-2; D gene ambiguous. The CDR3 length is 13 residues. The V end lost 3 bases, the J end lost 8 bases, and 13 bases lay between the germline ends. CDR1 and CDR2 from the germline V gene are MGHDK and SYGVNS. The CDR3 DNA reads TGTGCCAGCAGTGACCGCAGGCCGGGAGGCTACACCTTC. As protein: CASSDRRPGGYTF.

This chain links TRBV4-3 with TRBJ2-3; D may be TRBD2 (5 bases). The CDR3 totals 15 residues. Germline values: CDR1 LGHNA, CDR2 YSLEER. V was pared by 1 base and J by 3 bases, with 11 bases between. Here the CDR3 reads CASSQAWRTTDTQYF. In DNA form, the CDR3 reads TGCGCCAGCAGCCAAGCCTGGAGGACGACAGATACGCAGTATTTT.

The V and J genes are TRBV10-3 and TRBJ1-2; 7 nucleotides line up with TRBD1. J lost 8 bases, V lost 6 bases, and 9 bases had no gene match. The V gene's germline CDR1 is ENHRY and CDR2 SYGVKD. The CDR3 is made up of 13 amino acids. The CDR3 is CAISGDRARGYTF. CDR3 sequence (DNA): TGTGCCATCAGCGGTGACAGGGCCCGCGGCTACACCTTC.

This chain links TRBV2 with TRBJ1-5, with a weak D call TRBD1 (5 bases). CDR3 length: 13 residues. Trimming shortened V by 8 bases and J by 2 bases, and 10 bases separated the two germline ends. Germline lookup yields CDR1 SNHLY and CDR2 FYNNEI. CDR3 sequence: CASGGWGNQPQHF. The CDR3 DNA follows: TGTGCCAGCGGGGGGTGGGGCAATCAGCCCCAGCATTTT.

The gene calls are TRBV18 and TRBJ2-5, with D perhaps TRBD2 (5 bases). The CDR3 consists of 15 residues. Germline CDR1 KGHSH, CDR2 LQKENI. V lost 3 bases and J lost 5, with 16 bases in between. The CDR3 reads CASSPPGRPLETQYF. In nucleotides, the CDR3 is TGTGCCAGCTCACCCCCTGGGAGACCCCTGGAGACCCAGTACTTC.

This chain joins TRBV5-4 and TRBJ2-1; 9 bases are shared with TRBD2. The V gene end was trimmed by 0 bases and the J gene end by 6 bases; junction bases not matched to a gene: 7. The germline CDR1 and CDR2 sequences are SGHNT and YYREEE (reference sequence). This CDR3 is 16 amino acids long. The CDR3 loop is CASSLAGTSLGNEQFF. CDR3 DNA: TGTGCCAGCAGCTTGGCCGGGACTAGCTTAGGCAATGAGCAGTTCTTC. Using reference TRBV5-4 and TRBJ2-1 for the parts outside the CDR3, the full variable domain is ETGVTQSPTHLIKTRGQQVTLRCSSQSGHNTVSWYQQALGQGPQFIFQYYREEENGRGNFPPRFSGLQFPNYSSELNVNALELDDSALYLCASSLAGTSLGNEQFFGPGTRLTVL.

V gene TRBV2 combines with J gene TRBJ2-6, with 8 bases fitting TRBD1. Germline V lookup: CDR1 SNHLY, CDR2 FYNNEI. The CDR3 runs 16 residues. With V trimmed by 7 bases and J by 0 bases, 5 bases remained unmatched. Written as DNA, the CDR3 is TGTGCCAGCACTGGACAGGGCGGCTCTGGGGCCAACGTCCTGACTTTC. Translation gives CASTGQGGSGANVLTF.

This chain uses TRBV9 with TRBJ1-2; 7 positions agree with TRBD1. The ends lost 5 bases at V and 6 bases at J; junction bases unmatched: 4. Germline V lookup: CDR1 SGDLS, CDR2 YYNGEE. The CDR3 has 12 residues. CDR3 DNA sequence: TGTGCCAGCAGGCAGGGGGACGATGGCTACACCTTC. Amino acids: CASRQGDDGYTF.

V usage is TRBV7-6 and J usage is TRBJ1-1, with D perhaps TRBD1 (5 bases). The CDR3 extends over 15 amino acids. V was cut by 1 base and J by 1 base, with 10 bases left in between. Germline CDR1 is SGHVS and CDR2 is FNYEAQ. For the CDR3, the DNA is TGTGCCAGCAGCTTAGGGGGGGAAGCGAACACTGAAGCTTTCTTT. Its protein is CASSLGGEANTEAFF.

This clone was observed a single time. This chain links TRBV5-6 with TRBJ2-3; 8 bases fit TRBD2. The junction had 5 bases not matched to a gene; V was cut back by 0 bases and J by 2 bases. The germline CDR1 and CDR2 sequences are SGHDT and YYEEEE. CDR3 length equals 16 residues. DNA of the CDR3: TGTGCCAGCAGCTTGGTTAGCGGGGATCCCACAGATACGCAGTATTTT. Protein sequence: CASSLVSGDPTDTQYF.

This chain uses TRBV18 with TRBJ2-1, with 8 bases aligning to TRBD1. With 5 bases clipped from V and 10 bases from J, the junction kept 4 bases outside the gene matches. The germline gives CDR1 KGHSH, CDR2 LQKENI. The CDR3 extends over 12 amino acids. The DNA for the CDR3 is TGTGCCAGCTCATTTACAGGGGGGGAGCAGTTCTTC. Protein sequence: CASSFTGGEQFF.

V gene TRBV7-2 combines with J gene TRBJ2-5; 7 bases are shared with TRBD1. The trim removed 5 bases at V and 0 bases at J, leaving 6 bases unmatched. The CDR3 length is 15 residues. CDR1 SGHTA and CDR2 FQGNSA come from the germline V gene. The CDR3 DNA is TGTGCCAGCAGCCGGCACGGGACAGACCAAGAGACCCAGTACTTC. Translating gives CASSRHGTDQETQYF.

The CDR3 nucleotides read TGTGCCAGCAGCGTAAGACTAGCGGGAGTGTCAGATACGCAGTATTTT. As protein: CASSVRLAGVSDTQYF. The J gene is TRBJ2-3, the V gene TRBV9, with 12 bases fitting TRBD2. J gave up 4 bases and V 1 base, and 4 bases lay outside the gene matches. From germline, CDR1 is SGDLS and CDR2 YYNGEE. The length of the CDR3 is 16 residues.

This chain uses TRBV28 with TRBJ1-3; D is uncertain. The length of the CDR3 is 14 residues. Trimming cost V 11 bases and J 0 bases, with 14 bases left between them. Germline values: CDR1 MDHEN, CDR2 SYDVKM. CDR3: CASYRVHSGNTIYF. CDR3 nucleotides: TGTGCCTCGTACAGAGTCCACTCTGGAAACACCATATATTTT.